These 5 T cell receptor beta chains were sequenced from one sample in a study of cytomegalovirus exposure and HLA in healthy donors. Primers: 60 Vbeta forward and 13 Jbeta reverse. Libraries were prepared by immunoSEQ multiplex PCR; TCRdb keeps only in-frame clonotypes and omits some of them. The table records more than 90,000 clones, approximately 70% of them present only once. Source material: PBMCs. The origin of the receptors is a woman between 25 and 40 years old in good health and CMV-seronegative.

This clone was counted a few times. The chain employs TRBV14 and TRBJ2-7, with D possibly TRBD2 on 6 matching bases. Germline V lookup: CDR1 SGHDN, CDR2 FVKESK. The CDR3 consists of 14 residues. V was cut by 1 base and J by 5 bases, with 12 bases left in between. The DNA of the CDR3 is TGTGCCAGCAGCCAAGTTGGGGGGATTAACGAGCAGTACTTC. Residues: CASSQVGGINEQYF.

This chain links TRBV13 with TRBJ2-1; 8 positions match TRBD1. The CDR3 is 13 amino acids. Germline CDR1 reads PRHDT; CDR2 reads FYEKMQ (reference sequence). V lost 6 bases to trimming and J lost 9 bases; unmatched junction nucleotides: 7. The DNA for the CDR3 is TGTGCCAGCAGGGGCGACAGGGGCGTTGAGCAGTTCTTC. Translating gives CASRGDRGVEQFF.

This chain connects TRBV11-2 to TRBJ2-1; TRBD2 aligns across 9 bases. Germline V gene sequence: CDR1 SGHAT, CDR2 FQNNGV. After removal of 4 bases from V and 3 bases from J, the junction contained 1 base not matched to a gene. This CDR3 contains 14 residues. CDR3 loop: CASSSSGDYNEQFF. CDR3 bases: TGTGCCAGCAGCTCTAGCGGGGACTACAATGAGCAGTTCTTC. Looking up the rest from reference TRBV11-2 and TRBJ2-1 gives the full variable domain: EAGVAQSPRYKIIEKRQSVAFWCNPISGHATLYWYQQILGQGPKLLIQFQNNGVVDDSQLPKDRFSAERLKGVDSTLKIQPAKLEDSAVYLCASSSSGDYNEQFFGPGTRLTVL.

The chain employs TRBV27 and TRBJ1-2; TRBD1 is a possible D gene (6 bases). Trimming removed 4 bases from V and 2 bases from J, with 17 bases in between. The germline gives CDR1 MNHEY, CDR2 SMNVEV (reference sequence). This CDR3 has 16 residues. CDR3 sequence: CASSYDFGQTNYGYTF. The CDR3 bases are TGTGCCAGCAGTTACGATTTCGGACAGACAAACTATGGCTACACCTTC.

This clone has a single count. The chain couples TRBV5-1 to TRBJ2-1, with TRBD2 identical over 7 bases. The CDR3 runs 17 residues. Germline CDR1 reads SGHRS; CDR2 reads YFSETQ. Trimming took 5 bases from V and 8 from J; bases not matched to a gene: 19. The chain's CDR3 is CASRGGLRSAAIHEQFF. In DNA form, the CDR3 reads TGCGCCAGCAGGGGGGGACTAAGGTCGGCCGCGATACATGAGCAGTTCTTC.